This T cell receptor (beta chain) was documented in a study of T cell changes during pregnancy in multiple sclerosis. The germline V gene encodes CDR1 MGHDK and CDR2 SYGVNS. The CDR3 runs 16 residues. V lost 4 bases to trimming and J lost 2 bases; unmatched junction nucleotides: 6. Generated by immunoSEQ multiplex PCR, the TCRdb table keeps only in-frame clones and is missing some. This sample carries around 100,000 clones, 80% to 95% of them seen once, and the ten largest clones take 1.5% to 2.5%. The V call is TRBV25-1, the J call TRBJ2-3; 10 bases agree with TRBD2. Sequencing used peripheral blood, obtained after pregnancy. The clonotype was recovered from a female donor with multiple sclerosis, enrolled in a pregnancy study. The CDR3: CASSGDSGGPTDTQYF. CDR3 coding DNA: TGTGCCAGCAGTGGGGATAGCGGGGGGCCCACAGATACGCAGTATTTT.